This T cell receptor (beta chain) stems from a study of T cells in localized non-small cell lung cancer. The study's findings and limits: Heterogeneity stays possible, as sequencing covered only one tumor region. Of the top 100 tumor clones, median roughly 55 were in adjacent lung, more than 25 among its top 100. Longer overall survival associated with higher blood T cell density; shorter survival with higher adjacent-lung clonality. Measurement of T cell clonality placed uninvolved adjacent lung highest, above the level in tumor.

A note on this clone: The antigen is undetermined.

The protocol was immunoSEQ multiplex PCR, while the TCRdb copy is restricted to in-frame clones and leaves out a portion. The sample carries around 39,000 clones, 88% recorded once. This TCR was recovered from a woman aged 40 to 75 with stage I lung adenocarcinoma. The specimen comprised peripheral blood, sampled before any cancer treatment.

The CDR3 sequence: CASSDSILAGELFF. CDR3 sequence (DNA): TGCGCCAGCAGTGACAGTATCCTGGCCGGGGAGCTGTTTTTT. The V call is TRBV10-2, the J call TRBJ2-2, with no clear D. V shed 3 bases and J shed 6 bases, with 11 bases lying between them. The V gene's germline CDR1 is WSHSY and CDR2 SAAADI. The CDR3 is made up of 14 amino acids.